This T cell receptor beta chain comes out of a study of T cells in localized non-small cell lung cancer. The CDR3 has 13 amino acids. V lost 6 bases to trimming and J lost 2 bases; unmatched junction nucleotides: 6. Germline CDR1 reads SQVTM; CDR2 reads ANQGSEA. TCRdb's table, derived via immunoSEQ multiplex PCR, lists solely in-frame clones and lacks some. The table has 55,000 to 65,000 clones, roughly 90% seen once. The chain combines TRBV29-1 with TRBJ1-1; TRBD1 agrees at 7 bases. The source is a man aged 40-75 years with stage I squamous cell lung carcinoma. Sequencing used peripheral blood, obtained before any cancer treatment. The CDR3, as DNA: TGCAGCGTAATGGGACAGCTCAACACTGAAGCTTTCTTT. This sequence encodes CSVMGQLNTEAFF.